This T cell receptor (beta chain) was obtained from a study of OX40 agonist ivuxolimab in advanced cancers. Across the study: Patients treated during dose escalation were battling hepatocellular carcinoma, melanoma, renal cell or head and neck cancer.

On cycle 4 day 1 and cycle 7 day 1, as well as at baseline, blood was sampled. The V end was cut by 2 bases, the J end by 7 bases, with 18 bases between. Germline values: CDR1 SGHKS, CDR2 YYEKEE (reference sequence). CDR3 length equals 15 residues. Sequencing was performed with immunoSEQ multiplex PCR; in TCRdb, only in-frame clones are kept and a portion is missing. The table lists 50,000 to 60,000 clones, 85% to 90% of them singletons, with roughly 5% in the top ten. Study results and caveats: The CD4+ and CD8+ T cells in the blood had expanded clonally by week 6 at 0.1 to 3.0 mg/kg. Antigens targeted by the expanded peripheral T cells were not determined.

Details on this clone: The antigen remains unidentified.

The clonotype was recovered from an adult with an advanced solid tumor such as melanoma, head and neck, liver or kidney cancer. The source was CD4+ or CD8+ T cells sorted from blood, collected in a trial of the OX40 agonist ivuxolimab. This rearrangement joins TRBV5-5 to TRBJ1-2, with D maybe TRBD1 (6 bases). The CDR3 sequence: CASSFGLGLGAGYTF. DNA for the CDR3: TGTGCCAGCAGCTTTGGATTGGGGTTGGGGGCTGGCTACACCTTC.